The clone carrying this T cell receptor (beta chain) showed up many times. Its antigen is unknown. This CDR3 has 16 amino acids. Germline-derived CDR1 and CDR2 are MNHEY and SVGAGI. The V end was cut by 2 bases, the J end by 10 bases, with 18 bases between. In TCRdb, the RT-PCR reads were re-called with MiXCR into one record per CDR3 protein. This sample has 600,000 to 700,000 distinct CDR3 sequences, with about 14% found just once. This entry is derived from a study of response to subunit inactivated influenza vaccine. Study conclusions and caveats: It was the authors' suggestion that each seasonal influenza vaccination recruits few new T cells.

J is TRBJ1-6 and V is TRBV6-5; perhaps TRBD1 as D (5 bases). This sequence was found in a man aged 50 to 59 who received an inactivated influenza vaccine. The sequencing used PBMCs from blood, collected 14 days before vaccination. CDR3 sequence (DNA): TGTGCCAGCAGTTACGGTAGAAGGGGCTCTGGCTCACCCCTCCACTTT. Translated: CASSYGRRGSGSPLHF.